One sample yielded the 28 T cell receptor beta chains listed below, sequenced in a study of blood T cell repertoires in COVID-19. Generated by immunoSEQ multiplex PCR, the TCRdb table keeps only in-frame clones and is missing some. This sample carries 200,000 to 250,000 clones, approximately 86% of them seen once, and the ten largest clones take around 5.5%. The sequenced material came from peripheral blood. The receptors were sampled from a human donor in a cohort sampled during active COVID-19.

V and J are TRBV23-1 and TRBJ1-2; a weak D match, TRBD1 (6 bases). TRBV23-1 is noted as an ORF with a role that remains uncertain. V was pared by 0 bases and J by 4 bases, with 18 bases between. The CDR3 extends over 17 amino acids. CDR3 residues: CASSQSAQGPRGYGYTF. In DNA form, the CDR3 reads TGCGCCAGCAGTCAATCGGCCCAGGGGCCCCGGGGCTATGGCTACACCTTC.

The chain couples TRBV10-2 to TRBJ1-5; TRBD1 might be the D (5 bases). V was cut by 6 bases and J by 0 bases, with 15 bases left in between. Germline V gene data show CDR1 as WSHSY and CDR2 as SAAADI. The CDR3 sequence is 16 residues long. The CDR3 loop reads CASRGQEVNSNQPQHF. CDR3 DNA: TGCGCCAGCAGGGGGCAAGAGGTTAATAGCAATCAGCCCCAGCATTTT.

The rearrangement links TRBV2 to TRBJ2-1; 11 bases align to TRBD2. This CDR3 region has 15 residues. Per germline, CDR1 SNHLY and CDR2 FYNNEI. Trimming cost V 5 bases and J 10 bases; bases outside gene matches: 10. The CDR3 region is CASSLAGGHAKEQFF. CDR3 coding DNA: TGTGCCAGCAGTCTAGCGGGAGGTCACGCAAAGGAGCAGTTCTTC.

This rearrangement joins TRBV11-2 to TRBJ2-7; D ambiguous. In germline, CDR1 is SGHAT, CDR2 FQNNGV. With 5 bases removed from V and 2 bases from J, the gap between germline ends came to 4 bases. The CDR3 is made up of 11 amino acids. The CDR3: CASSPAYEQYF. The CDR3 coding sequence is TGTGCCAGCAGCCCCGCCTACGAGCAGTACTTC.

This rearrangement joins TRBV24-1 to TRBJ2-1; D possibly corresponds to TRBD2 (6 bases). Deletions cut 4 bases from V and 5 bases from J, with 17 bases between. In germline, CDR1 is KGHDR, CDR2 SFDVKD. The CDR3 is 16 residues long. The DNA for the CDR3 is TGTGCCACCAGTGACATACCGACCGGGGGTCACAATGAGCAGTTCTTC. Its translation: CATSDIPTGGHNEQFF.

CDR3 region: CASGLYRGFSYEQYF. DNA of the CDR3: TGTGCTAGTGGTTTGTACAGGGGATTTTCCTACGAGCAGTACTTC. The rearrangement uses TRBV12-5 and TRBJ2-7, with 7 nucleotides matching TRBD1. Germline V gene sequence: CDR1 LGHNT, CDR2 FRNRAP. V shed 2 bases and J 1 base; nucleotides not matched to a gene: 5. This CDR3 comprises 15 residues.

V usage is TRBV4-1 and J usage is TRBJ2-3; D possibly corresponds to TRBD1 (6 bases). Germline loops: CDR1 MGHRA, CDR2 YSYEKL. V was trimmed by 5 bases and J by 7 bases, leaving 22 bases between them. The CDR3 consists of 16 residues. The CDR3 protein is CASSNPQGRGVYTQYF. In DNA, the CDR3 is TGCGCCAGCAGCAACCCACAGGGAAGGGGTGTATATACGCAGTATTTT.

The rearrangement links TRBV7-6 to TRBJ1-3, with a weak D call TRBD1 (6 bases). Between the trimmed V and J ends, which lost 4 bases and 1 base, there was a span of 14 bases. The CDR3 runs 16 residues. The germline V gene encodes CDR1 SGHVS and CDR2 FNYEAQ. The CDR3 nucleotides read TGTGCCAGCAGCTCCCAAACAGGGTTTTCTGGAAACACCATATATTTT. Translated: CASSSQTGFSGNTIYF.

The rearrangement links TRBV23-1 to TRBJ2-1; D might be TRBD1 (5 bases). TRBV23-1 is noted as an ORF with a role that remains uncertain. Deletions cut 2 bases from V and 5 bases from J, with 13 bases between. This CDR3 has 15 amino acids. CDR3 loop: CASSQPRQIHNEQFF. CDR3 nucleotides: TGCGCCAGCAGTCAACCCCGACAGATTCACAATGAGCAGTTCTTC.

This clone has a count of ten or more. Additional DNA sequences in this sample encode the identical CDR3. V and J are TRBV19 and TRBJ1-5; D uncertain. The CDR3 covers 14 residues. V dropped 1 base and J dropped 7 bases, with 11 bases sitting between them. Germline V gives CDR1 LNHDA, CDR2 SQIVND (reference sequence). In DNA form, the CDR3 reads TGTGCCAGTAGTATAGGGGGTTCGGGGCAGCCCCAGCATTTT. Translating it yields CASSIGGSGQPQHF.

The chain couples TRBV19 to TRBJ1-2; D is uncertain. Looked up from germline, CDR1 is LNHDA and CDR2 is SQIVND (reference sequence). V was clipped by 9 bases and J by 5 bases, with 22 bases between them. The length of the CDR3 is 15 residues. The CDR3 DNA reads TGTGCCAGCTCTCCAAACGGGGTGGAAATTTATGGCTACACCTTC. The encoded protein is CASSPNGVEIYGYTF.

The gene calls are TRBV7-9 and TRBJ1-1; TRBD1 is a possible D gene (6 bases). Germline CDR1 is SEHNR and CDR2 is FQNEAQ (reference sequence). The CDR3 spans 13 residues. Trimming removed 5 bases at V and 10 bases at J, with 17 bases between. The CDR3 DNA sequence: TGTGCCAGCAGCCTAACTCTAGGGGGGGGAGCTTTCTTT. Encoded protein: CASSLTLGGGAFF.

This chain uses TRBV30 with TRBJ1-2, with D tentatively TRBD1 (5 bases). The germline gives CDR1 GTSNPN, CDR2 SVGIG (reference sequence). V was trimmed by 7 bases and J by 0 bases, leaving 12 bases between them. The CDR3 sequence is 13 residues long. The CDR3 protein is CAFGGGANYGYTF. The CDR3 DNA is TGTGCCTTTGGGGGGGGAGCTAACTATGGCTACACCTTC.

J is TRBJ1-1 and V is TRBV6-5; 7 bases match TRBD1. The germline CDR1 and CDR2 sequences are MNHEY and SVGAGI. V shed 7 bases and J 3 bases; nucleotides not matched to a gene: 8. The CDR3 loop spans 14 amino acids. CDR3 nucleotide sequence: TGTGCCAGCAATTTCGTGGGACAGCACACTGAAGCTTTCTTT. This codes for CASNFVGQHTEAFF.

V usage is TRBV28 and J usage is TRBJ2-3, with TRBD1 identical over 7 bases. After removal of 4 bases from V and 2 bases from J, the junction contained 15 bases not matched to a gene. CDR1 and CDR2 from the germline V gene are MDHEN and SYDVKM. The CDR3 contains 18 residues. The CDR3 nucleotides read TGTGCCAGCAGTTCGTATTATGGGCAGGGGGTGATCACAGATACGCAGTATTTT. Translating it yields CASSSYYGQGVITDTQYF.

CDR3 coding DNA: TGTGCCAGCAGTCGCTTCTCGGACAGCTTTGAAGCTTTCTTT. It translates to CASSRFSDSFEAFF. The rearrangement links TRBV27 to TRBJ1-1; the D gene is possibly TRBD1 (6 bases). The CDR3 sequence is 14 residues long. Germline V lookup: CDR1 MNHEY, CDR2 SMNVEV (reference sequence). The V gene lost 5 bases and the J gene lost 7 bases, with 17 bases spanning the gap.

J is TRBJ2-7 and V is TRBV7-9; D may be TRBD2 (6 bases). The V gene's germline CDR1 is SEHNR and CDR2 FQNEAQ (reference sequence). Trimming took 5 bases from V and 6 from J, leaving 11 bases between them. This CDR3 spans 12 amino acids. The CDR3 loop is CASSPGRGEQYF. The CDR3 coding sequence is TGTGCCAGCAGCCCGGGGCGGGGCGAGCAGTACTTC.

This clone has a single count. The rearrangement joins TRBV6-5 to TRBJ1-3; D is ambiguous. This CDR3 has 15 amino acids. Trimming shortened V by 3 bases and J by 0 bases, and 9 bases separated the two germline ends. CDR1 and CDR2 from the germline V gene are MNHEY and SVGAGI. CDR3 protein: CASSYTRGSGNTIYF. CDR3 DNA sequence: TGTGCCAGCAGTTATACCCGGGGCTCTGGAAACACCATATATTTT.

The chain is built from TRBV18 and TRBJ2-2; TRBD1 might be the D (6 bases). V lost 2 bases, J lost 0 bases, and 10 bases lay in between. Germline CDR1 is KGHSH and CDR2 is LQKENI. This CDR3 is 16 amino acids long. CDR3 in amino acids: CASSPNSGANTGELFF. The CDR3 region has the DNA TGTGCCAGCTCACCAAATTCAGGGGCGAACACCGGGGAGCTGTTTTTT.

In DNA, the CDR3 is TGTGCCAGTAGTAGGCAGGGGGCTGGAGAGACCCAGTACTTC. Its protein product is CASSRQGAGETQYF. This chain connects TRBV19 to TRBJ2-5, with 8 bases identical to TRBD1. With V trimmed by 4 bases and J by 4 bases, 5 bases remained unmatched. This CDR3 is built from 14 residues. Germline lookup yields CDR1 LNHDA and CDR2 SQIVND (reference sequence).

The chain uses TRBV29-1 and TRBJ1-2; TRBD1 aligns across 8 bases. The CDR3 has 13 residues. The trim removed 6 bases at V and 4 bases at J, leaving 7 bases unmatched. Germline values: CDR1 SQVTM, CDR2 ANQGSEA. The CDR3 DNA follows: TGCAGCGTCGCGGACAGGGCGGGCTATGGCTACACCTTC. As protein: CSVADRAGYGYTF.

The chain joins TRBV11-2 to TRBJ1-2; 12 bases fit TRBD1. Germline V lookup: CDR1 SGHAT, CDR2 FQNNGV. CDR3 size: 19 residues. V gave up 4 bases and J gave up 4 bases; unmatched junction bases: 16. DNA of the CDR3: TGTGCCAGCAGCTCCATCAACCGGGACAGGGGGCGGTGGGGCTATGGCTACACCTTC. Translated: CASSSINRDRGRWGYGYTF.

This clone has ten or more counts. The chain employs TRBV27 and TRBJ2-6; 9 nucleotides line up with TRBD2. The CDR3 runs to 19 residues. V dropped 4 bases and J dropped 0; count of bases not matched to a gene: 10. Germline lookup yields CDR1 MNHEY and CDR2 SMNVEV (reference sequence). This CDR3 is CASSSPTSGTFSGANVLTF. The CDR3 region has the DNA TGTGCCAGCAGTTCCCCGACTAGCGGAACTTTCTCTGGGGCCAACGTCCTGACTTTC.

J is TRBJ2-5 and V is TRBV9, with D perhaps TRBD2 (5 bases). CDR3 length: 13 amino acids. Between the trimmed V and J ends, which lost 0 bases and 5 bases, there was a span of 8 bases. The germline V gene has CDR1 SGDLS and CDR2 YYNGEE. CDR3 coding DNA: TGTGCCAGCAGCGTAGGAGGGCACGAGACCCAGTACTTC. This translates into CASSVGGHETQYF.

The V and J genes are TRBV6-6 and TRBJ2-1, with 11 bases lining up with TRBD2. This CDR3 spans 21 amino acids. The ends lost 6 bases at V and 12 bases at J; junction bases unmatched: 31. Germline CDR1 is MNHNY and CDR2 is SVGAGI (reference sequence). Written as DNA, the CDR3 is TGTGCCAGCAGCGATAAAGGACCATTAGACTTAGCGGGGGGGATACCCCGAGTGCAGTTCTTC. Its translation: CASSDKGPLDLAGGIPRVQFF.

A note on this clone: Within the sample, other DNA sequences also encode this same CDR3. The CDR3 DNA reads as TGTGCCAGCTCACCAGGAACAGGGAGCTCCTACGAGCAGTACTTC. As protein: CASSPGTGSSYEQYF. The rearrangement uses TRBV18 and TRBJ2-7; D is perhaps TRBD1 (6 bases). Germline CDR1 reads KGHSH; CDR2 reads LQKENI. CDR3 length: 15 amino acids. V dropped 2 bases and J dropped 0 bases, with 11 bases sitting between them.

The CDR3 sequence is CAISNRLYEQYF. The CDR3 bases are TGTGCCATCAGTAACAGGTTATACGAGCAGTACTTC. The chain recombines TRBV10-3 with TRBJ2-7; tentative D call: TRBD1 (5 bases). Germline V gene data show CDR1 as ENHRY and CDR2 as SYGVKD. This CDR3 has 12 amino acids. V lost 5 bases to trimming and J lost 4 bases, with 9 bases between them.

The CDR3 nucleotides read TGCGCCAGCAGCCCCGGGACTAGAGGTGAGCAGTTCTTC. Its protein product is CASSPGTRGEQFF. This sequence joins TRBV5-1 and TRBJ2-1, with 8 bases aligning to TRBD2. Germline CDR1 and CDR2: SGHRS and YFSETQ. The ends lost 4 bases at V and 9 bases at J; junction bases unmatched: 6. This CDR3 has 13 amino acids. Based on the CDR3 plus reference TRBV5-1 and TRBJ2-1, the full variable domain is KAGVTQTPRYLIKTRGQQVTLSCSPISGHRSVSWYQQTPGQGLQFLFEYFSETQRNKGNFPGRFSGRQFSNSRSEMNVSTLELGDSALYLCASSPGTRGEQFFGPGTRLTVL.